This TCR beta chain was identified during a study of shared clonotypes between healthy human individuals. Whole-study findings and limits: Some clonotypes were shared by all four sorted-subset donors, while others were not shared. The non-shared ones had lower generation probabilities than the shared ones. The diversity represented, both genetic and in exposure history, was limited by few donors. Though the depth was large, rarefaction showed that sorted-subset sequencing was incomplete.

Genomic DNA from each subset was divided evenly over several immunoSEQ plates. Sequencing was performed with immunoSEQ multiplex PCR; in TCRdb, only in-frame clones are kept and a portion is missing. Of around 200,000 clones listed, approximately 92% are singletons. Germline CDR1 reads WSHSY; CDR2 reads SAAADI. This CDR3 spans 12 amino acids. Deletions cut 4 bases from V and 12 bases from J, with 16 bases between. As concerns this clone: Antigen: not known.

The specimen sequenced was naive CD4+ T cells sorted from blood. The subset is: CD45RA+ positively selected. This chain links TRBV10-2 with TRBJ2-7, with D tentatively TRBD2 (5 bases). This receptor was taken from a woman between 25 and 40 years old in good health. CDR3 in amino acids: CASSGSGERAYF. As DNA, the CDR3 is TGCGCCAGCAGTGGAAGCGGAGAGAGGGCGTACTTC.